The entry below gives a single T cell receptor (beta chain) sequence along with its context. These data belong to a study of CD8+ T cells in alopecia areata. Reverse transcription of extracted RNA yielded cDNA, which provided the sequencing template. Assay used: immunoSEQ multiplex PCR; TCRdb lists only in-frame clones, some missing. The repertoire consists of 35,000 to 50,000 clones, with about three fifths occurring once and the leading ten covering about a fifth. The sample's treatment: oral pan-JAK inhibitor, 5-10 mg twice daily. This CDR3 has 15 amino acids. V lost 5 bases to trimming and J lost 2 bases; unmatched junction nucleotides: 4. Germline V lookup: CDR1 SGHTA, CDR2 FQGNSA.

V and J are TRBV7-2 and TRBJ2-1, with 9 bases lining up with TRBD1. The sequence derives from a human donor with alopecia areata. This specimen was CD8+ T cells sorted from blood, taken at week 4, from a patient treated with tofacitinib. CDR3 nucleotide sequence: TGTGCCAGCAGCCCAGGGACAGGGCCCTACAATGAGCAGTTCTTC. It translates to CASSPGTGPYNEQFF.